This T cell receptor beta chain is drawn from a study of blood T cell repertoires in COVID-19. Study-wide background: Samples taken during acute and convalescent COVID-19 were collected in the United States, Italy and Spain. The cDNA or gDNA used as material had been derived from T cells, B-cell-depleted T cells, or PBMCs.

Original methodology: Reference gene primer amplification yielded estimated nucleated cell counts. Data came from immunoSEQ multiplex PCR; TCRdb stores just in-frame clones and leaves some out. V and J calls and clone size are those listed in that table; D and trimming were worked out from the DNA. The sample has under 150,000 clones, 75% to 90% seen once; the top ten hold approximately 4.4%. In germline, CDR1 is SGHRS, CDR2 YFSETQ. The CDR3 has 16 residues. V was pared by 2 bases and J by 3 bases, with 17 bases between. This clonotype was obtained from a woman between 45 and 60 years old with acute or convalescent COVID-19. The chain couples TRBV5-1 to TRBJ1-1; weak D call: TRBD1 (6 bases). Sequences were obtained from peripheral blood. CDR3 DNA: TGCGCCAGCAGCTTAAGTCCCGGGGACATGGACACTGAAGCTTTCTTT. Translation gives CASSLSPGDMDTEAFF. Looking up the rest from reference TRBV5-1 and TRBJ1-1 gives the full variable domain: KAGVTQTPRYLIKTRGQQVTLSCSPISGHRSVSWYQQTPGQGLQFLFEYFSETQRNKGNFPGRFSGRQFSNSRSEMNVSTLELGDSALYLCASSLSPGDMDTEAFFGQGTRLTVV.